This TCR beta chain is from a study of shared clonotypes between healthy human individuals. Study-wide points: Sorted-subset sequencing was shown by rarefaction to be incomplete despite large depth.

Remarks on this clone: What it binds is not known.

Produced via immunoSEQ multiplex PCR; TCRdb's table is partial and in-frame only. The table records some 1,600,000 clones, 98% of them present only once. V was clipped by 4 bases and J by 7 bases; unmatched bases: 7. The CDR3 runs 15 residues. CDR1 and CDR2 from the germline V gene are SGHTA and FQGNSA. This sequence was found in a man aged 25 to 40 in good health. The chain couples TRBV7-2 to TRBJ2-5, with 12 bases aligning to TRBD2. Specimen: naive CD4+ T cells sorted from blood. The subset is: CD45RA+ positively selected. DNA for the CDR3: TGTGCCAGCAGCTCGGGACTAGCGGGCTCCGGGACCCAGTACTTC. Protein product: CASSSGLAGSGTQYF.